This T cell receptor (beta chain) was captured in a study of CD8 T cells in Susac syndrome. The germline gives CDR1 SQVTM, CDR2 ANQGSEA. The V gene lost 2 bases and the J gene lost 2 bases, with 9 bases spanning the gap. The length of the CDR3 is 14 residues. The RNA input was about 0.45 to 1 ug, and it was reverse transcribed with random hexamers. Using its own MiXCR run on the immunoSEQ multiplex PCR reads, TCRdb lists one record per CDR3 protein. Counted here are about 440,000 distinct CDR3 sequences, around 85% occurring once; the ten biggest clones make up approximately 0.12%. V is TRBV29-1 and J is TRBJ2-2, with D tentatively TRBD2 (5 bases). Sequencing was performed on CD8+ T cells from PBMCs. The clonotype comes from a human donor with multiple sclerosis. The CDR3 is CSVEPGINTGELFF. The CDR3 DNA reads TGCAGCGTTGAACCCGGGATAAACACCGGGGAGCTGTTTTTT.